What follows are 10 T cell receptor beta chains derived from one specimen sequenced in a study of blood T cell repertoires in COVID-19. Repertoires were generated with immunoSEQ multiplex PCR, while TCRdb's copy carries only in-frame clones and drops some. Altogether some 120,000 clones are present, about 92% being singletons, with the ten largest covering 3.5% to 5.5%. The sequencing sample was made of peripheral blood. The receptors derive from a man aged 60-69 years with COVID-19, enrolled during active disease.

This rearrangement joins TRBV7-3 to TRBJ1-2, with D hard to call. CDR1 and CDR2 (germline): SGHTA, FQGTGA. This CDR3 spans 13 amino acids. The V end was cut by 2 bases, the J end by 8 bases, with 12 bases between. CDR3 residues: CASSLDGEGGYTF. The CDR3 DNA is TGTGCCAGCAGCTTAGACGGGGAAGGCGGCTACACCTTC.

The rearrangement links TRBV6-4 to TRBJ2-2; unclear D gene. The CDR3 consists of 17 residues. The germline CDR1 and CDR2 sequences are MRHNA and SNTAGT. Between the trimmed V and J ends, which lost 0 bases and 1 base, there was a span of 12 bases. The CDR3 spells CASSDSLAALNTGELFF. The CDR3 nucleotides read TGTGCCAGCAGTGACTCGCTCGCGGCTCTGAACACCGGGGAGCTGTTTTTT.

V and J are TRBV28 and TRBJ1-2; D possibly corresponds to TRBD1 (6 bases). This CDR3 has 15 residues. Germline values: CDR1 MDHEN, CDR2 SYDVKM. V dropped 4 bases and J dropped 1 base, with 13 bases sitting between them. CDR3 loop: CASSSRTGINYGYTF. The CDR3 region has the DNA TGTGCCAGCAGTTCCCGCACAGGGATTAACTATGGCTACACCTTC.

This chain joins TRBV5-1 and TRBJ1-1; D is unresolved. The CDR3 loop spans 14 amino acids. Trimming took 2 bases from V and 5 from J, leaving 13 bases between them. The germline CDR1 and CDR2 sequences are SGHRS and YFSETQ. This CDR3 is CASSFEGQRTEAFF. The CDR3 region has the DNA TGCGCCAGCAGCTTCGAGGGCCAGAGGACTGAAGCTTTCTTT. Together with reference TRBV5-1 and TRBJ1-1, the CDR3 gives the full variable domain: KAGVTQTPRYLIKTRGQQVTLSCSPISGHRSVSWYQQTPGQGLQFLFEYFSETQRNKGNFPGRFSGRQFSNSRSEMNVSTLELGDSALYLCASSFEGQRTEAFFGQGTRLTVV.

The chain carries TRBV10-3 and TRBJ1-3; tentative D call: TRBD1 (6 bases). The CDR3 contains 14 residues. Trimming pared 7 bases from V and 4 bases from J, leaving 14 bases between. Germline V gene sequence: CDR1 ENHRY, CDR2 SYGVKD. The CDR3 region has the DNA TGTGCCATCACTCGACAGGAGAGGGGAAACACCATATATTTT. This gives the protein CAITRQERGNTIYF.

This clone has a single count. The genes are TRBV7-9 and TRBJ2-3, with 8 nucleotides matching TRBD2. J lost 2 bases, V lost 5 bases, and 6 bases had no gene match. The length of the CDR3 is 15 residues. Germline-derived CDR1 and CDR2 are SEHNR and FQNEAQ (reference sequence). The CDR3 is CASSEAGDLTDTQYF. The CDR3 DNA sequence: TGTGCCAGCAGCGAAGCGGGAGACCTCACAGATACGCAGTATTTT.

V is TRBV28 and J is TRBJ2-1; D is possibly TRBD1 (6 bases). The germline V gene has CDR1 MDHEN and CDR2 SYDVKM. The CDR3 is made up of 15 amino acids. V gave up 2 bases and J gave up 6 bases, with 14 bases separating them. DNA of the CDR3: TGTGCCAGCAGTTTAGGGCAGGGGATGACCAATGAGCAGTTCTTC. It encodes CASSLGQGMTNEQFF. The entire variable domain, with the rest obtained from reference TRBV28 and TRBJ2-1, is as follows: DVKVTQSSRYLVKRTGEKVFLECVQDMDHENMFWYRQDPGLGLRLIYFSYDVKMKEKGDIPEGYSVSREKKERFSLILESASTNQTSMYLCASSLGQGMTNEQFFGPGTRLTVL.

The V call is TRBV5-1, the J call TRBJ2-5, with D perhaps matching TRBD2 (6 bases). This CDR3 has 15 amino acids. V lost 4 bases, J lost 5 bases, and 18 bases lay in between. CDR1 is SGHRS and CDR2 is YFSETQ in the germline V gene. The CDR3 is CASSLFGGEAETQYF. The CDR3 DNA is TGCGCCAGCAGCCTATTCGGAGGGGAGGCGGAGACCCAGTACTTC.

Concerning this clone itself: Relative to the germline gene, one junction end is altered; a read error may explain this. The V and J genes are TRBV30 and TRBJ2-3; D may be TRBD2 (6 bases). Germline CDR1 reads GTSNPN; CDR2 reads SVGIG (reference sequence). This CDR3 has 14 residues. The CDR3 loop reads CAGRTASGTDTQYF. The CDR3 nucleotides read TGTGCCGGGAGGACGGCTAGCGGCACAGATACGCAGTATTTT.

The chain carries TRBV3-1 (or the pseudogene TRBV3-2) and TRBJ2-5, with 8 bases matching TRBD2. This CDR3 is 15 amino acids long. The J segment lost 4 bases and the V segment lost 2 bases, leaving 6 bases of the junction unmatched. The germline gives CDR1 LGHDT, CDR2 YNNKEL (reference sequence). In DNA form, the CDR3 reads TGTGCCAGCAGCCAAATGCCCCGGGGGGGAGAGACCCAGTACTTC. It is translated as CASSQMPRGGETQYF.